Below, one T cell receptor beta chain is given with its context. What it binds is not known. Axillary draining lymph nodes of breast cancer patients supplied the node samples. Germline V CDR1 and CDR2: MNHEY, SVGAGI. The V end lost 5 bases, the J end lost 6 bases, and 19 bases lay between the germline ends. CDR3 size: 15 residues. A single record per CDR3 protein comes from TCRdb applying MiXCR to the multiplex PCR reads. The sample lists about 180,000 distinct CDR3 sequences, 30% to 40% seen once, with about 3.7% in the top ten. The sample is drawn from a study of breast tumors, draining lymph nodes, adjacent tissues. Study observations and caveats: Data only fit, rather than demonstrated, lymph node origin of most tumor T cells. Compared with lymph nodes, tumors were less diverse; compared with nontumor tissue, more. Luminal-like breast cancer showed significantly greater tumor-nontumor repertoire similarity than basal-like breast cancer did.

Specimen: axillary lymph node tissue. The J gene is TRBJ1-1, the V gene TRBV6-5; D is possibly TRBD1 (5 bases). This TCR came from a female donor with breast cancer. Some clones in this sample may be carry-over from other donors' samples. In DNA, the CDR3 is TGTGCCAGCAGTCACCCCGGGGGAGCGAGCTCTGAAGCTTTCTTT. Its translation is CASSHPGGASSEAFF.